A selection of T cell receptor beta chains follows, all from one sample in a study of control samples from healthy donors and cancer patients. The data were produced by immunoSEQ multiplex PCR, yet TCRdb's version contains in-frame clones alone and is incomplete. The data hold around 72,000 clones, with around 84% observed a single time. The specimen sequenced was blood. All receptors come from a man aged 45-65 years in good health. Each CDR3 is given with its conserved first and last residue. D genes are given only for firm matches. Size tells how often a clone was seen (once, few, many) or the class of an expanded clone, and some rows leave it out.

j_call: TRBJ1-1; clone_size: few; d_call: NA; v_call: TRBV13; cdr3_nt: TGTGCCAGCAGCAACAGGATGAACACTGAAGCTTTCTTT; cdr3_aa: CASSNRMNTEAFF
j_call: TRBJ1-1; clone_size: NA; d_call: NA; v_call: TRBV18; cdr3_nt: TGTGCCAGCTCAAGGACATTAACTGAAGCTTTCTTT; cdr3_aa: CASSRTLTEAFF
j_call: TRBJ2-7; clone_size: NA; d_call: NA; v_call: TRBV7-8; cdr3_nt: TGTGCCAGCAGCTCCACTTTCTACGAGCAGTACTTC; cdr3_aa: CASSSTFYEQYF
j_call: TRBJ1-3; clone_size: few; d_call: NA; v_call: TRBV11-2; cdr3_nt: TGTGCCAGCAGCATATCCCAGGGTACTGGAAACACCATATATTTT; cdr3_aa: CASSISQGTGNTIYF
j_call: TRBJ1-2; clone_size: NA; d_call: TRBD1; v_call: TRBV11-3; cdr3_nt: TGTGCCAGCAGCTTCGTGGGACAGTATCACCGGGGTGGCTACACCTTC; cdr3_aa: CASSFVGQYHRGGYTF
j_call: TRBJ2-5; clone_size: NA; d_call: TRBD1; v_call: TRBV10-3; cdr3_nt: TGTGCCATCAGAGGGGACAGGGGTAATGGAGGGGAGACCCAGTACTTC; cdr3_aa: CAIRGDRGNGGETQYF
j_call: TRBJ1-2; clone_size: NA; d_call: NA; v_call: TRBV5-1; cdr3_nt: TGCGCCAGCAAGCCGGATTCTAACTATGGCTACACCTTC; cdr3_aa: CASKPDSNYGYTF
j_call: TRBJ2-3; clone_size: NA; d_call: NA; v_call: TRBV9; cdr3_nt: TGTGCCAGCAGCCAAATAAGCACAGATACGCAGTATTTT; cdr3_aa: CASSQISTDTQYF
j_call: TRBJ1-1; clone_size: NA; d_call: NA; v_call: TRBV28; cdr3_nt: TGTGCCAGCACCCTTCTCTCTGGGAAAGCTTTCTTT; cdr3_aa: CASTLLSGKAFF
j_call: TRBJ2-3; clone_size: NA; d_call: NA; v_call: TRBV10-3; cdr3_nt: TGTGCCATCAGTGAGTCGATTGGGGGATCTAGCACAGATACGCAGTATTTT; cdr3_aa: CAISESIGGSSTDTQYF
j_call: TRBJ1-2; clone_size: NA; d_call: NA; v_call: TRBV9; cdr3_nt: TGTGCCAGCGCGCAGGGCTATGGCTACACCTTC; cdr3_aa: CASAQGYGYTF
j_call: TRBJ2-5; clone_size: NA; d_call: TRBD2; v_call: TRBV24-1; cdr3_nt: TGTGCCACCAGTGATCGTACTAGCGGGAAAGAGACCCAGTACTTC; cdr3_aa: CATSDRTSGKETQYF
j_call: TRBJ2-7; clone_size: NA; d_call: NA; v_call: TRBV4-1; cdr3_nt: TGCGCCAGCAGCCAAAGCCCACTCGGGGTCGACGAGCAGTACTTC; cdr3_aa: CASSQSPLGVDEQYF
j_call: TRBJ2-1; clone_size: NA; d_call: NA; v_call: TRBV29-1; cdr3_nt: TGCAGCGTTATCGGGTCCTCCAATGAGCAGTTCTTC; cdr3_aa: CSVIGSSNEQFF
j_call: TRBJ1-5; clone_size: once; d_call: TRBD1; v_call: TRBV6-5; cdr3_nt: TGTGCCAGCAGTAAGACAGGGCGCAATCAGCCCCAGCATTTT; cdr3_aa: CASSKTGRNQPQHF
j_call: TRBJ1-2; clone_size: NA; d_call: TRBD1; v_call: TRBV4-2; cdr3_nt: TGTGCCAGCAGCCGTGACAGGGACTATGGCTACACCTTC; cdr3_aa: CASSRDRDYGYTF
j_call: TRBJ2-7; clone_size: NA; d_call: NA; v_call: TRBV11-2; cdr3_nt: TGTGCCAGCAGCTCTCAAGACGGGTACGAGCAGTACTTC; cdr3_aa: CASSSQDGYEQYF
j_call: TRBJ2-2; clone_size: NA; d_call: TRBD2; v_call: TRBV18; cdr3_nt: TGTGCCAGCTCAGTCGATATCCGCGAAGGCTCTAGCGGGAGGGCCGGGACCGGGGAGCTGTTTTTT; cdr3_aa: CASSVDIREGSSGRAGTGELFF
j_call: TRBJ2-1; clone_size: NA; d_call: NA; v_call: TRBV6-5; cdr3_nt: TGTGCCAGTAACCTCCGTAGCGACAGCTACAATGAGCAGTTCTTC; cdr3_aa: CASNLRSDSYNEQFF
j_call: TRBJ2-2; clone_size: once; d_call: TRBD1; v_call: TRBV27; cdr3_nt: TGTGCCAGCAGTGATCTACAGGGGACCGGGGAGCTGTTTTTT; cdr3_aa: CASSDLQGTGELFF
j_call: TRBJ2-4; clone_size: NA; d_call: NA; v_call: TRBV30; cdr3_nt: TGTGCCTGGAGTGTACGAGGGGGGATCGCAGACATTCAGTACTTC; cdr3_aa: CAWSVRGGIADIQYF
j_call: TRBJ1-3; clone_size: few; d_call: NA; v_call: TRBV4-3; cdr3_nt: TGCGCCAGCAGCCAAGACGCGATTAACTACGACAACATATATTTT; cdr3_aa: CASSQDAINYDNIYF
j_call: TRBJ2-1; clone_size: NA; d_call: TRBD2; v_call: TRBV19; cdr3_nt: TGTGCCAGTAGTACGGGGACTAGCGGGGGTACCTCCTACAATGAGCAGTTCTTC; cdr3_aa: CASSTGTSGGTSYNEQFF
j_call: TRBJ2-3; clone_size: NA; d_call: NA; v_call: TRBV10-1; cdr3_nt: TGCGCCAGCAGTGGCTACGAAAGAGCGGCACGAACAGATACGCAGTATTTT; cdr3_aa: CASSGYERAARTDTQYF
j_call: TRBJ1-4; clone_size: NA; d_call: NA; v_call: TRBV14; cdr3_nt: TGTGCCAGCAGCCTGACGGAGGGAAAACTGTTTTTT; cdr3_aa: CASSLTEGKLFF
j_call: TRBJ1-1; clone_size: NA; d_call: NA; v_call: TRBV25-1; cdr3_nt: TGTGCCAGCAGTGAATATTGGTCAGGGGACACCACTGAAGCTTTCTTT; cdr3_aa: CASSEYWSGDTTEAFF
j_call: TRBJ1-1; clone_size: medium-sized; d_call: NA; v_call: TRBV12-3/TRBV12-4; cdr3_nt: TGTGCCAGCAGAAGTAGGACTGAAGCTTTCTTT; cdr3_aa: CASRSRTEAFF
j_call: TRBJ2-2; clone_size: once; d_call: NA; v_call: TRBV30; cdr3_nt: TGTGCCGGGTCCTCGAACACCGGGGAGCTGTTTTTT; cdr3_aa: CAGSSNTGELFF
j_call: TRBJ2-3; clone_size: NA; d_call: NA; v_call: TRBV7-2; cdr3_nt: TGTGCCAGCAGCTTAGTAGTGGGGTGGACCGCTGGTTCTACGCAGTATTTT; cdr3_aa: CASSLVVGWTAGSTQYF
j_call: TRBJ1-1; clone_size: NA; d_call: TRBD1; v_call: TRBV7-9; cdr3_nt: TGTGCCAGCAGCTATACGGGACAGGGCTCTGAAGCTTTCTTT; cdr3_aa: CASSYTGQGSEAFF
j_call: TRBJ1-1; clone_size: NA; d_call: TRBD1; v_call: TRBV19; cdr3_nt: TGTGCCAGTAGTATAGGACAGGGAAGTTGGAACACTGAAGCTTTCTTT; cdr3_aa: CASSIGQGSWNTEAFF
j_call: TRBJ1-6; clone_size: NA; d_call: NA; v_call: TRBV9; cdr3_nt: TGTGCCAGCAGCGTAGCCGGGTCGGGGTCACCCCTCCACTTT; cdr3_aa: CASSVAGSGSPLHF
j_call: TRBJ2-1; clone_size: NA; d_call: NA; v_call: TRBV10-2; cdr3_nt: TGCGCCAGCAGTGATCTGGCGTCCCAGTACAATGAGCAGTTCTTC; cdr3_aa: CASSDLASQYNEQFF
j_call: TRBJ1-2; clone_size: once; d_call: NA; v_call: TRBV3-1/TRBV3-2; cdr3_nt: TGTGCCAGCAGCCAAGATGACCAGGGCGGCTACACCTTC; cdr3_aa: CASSQDDQGGYTF
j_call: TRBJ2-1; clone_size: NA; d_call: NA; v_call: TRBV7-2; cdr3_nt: TGTGCCAGCAGCCCGGGCGCTCCACGGGCCCCTGAGCAGTTCTTC; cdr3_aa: CASSPGAPRAPEQFF
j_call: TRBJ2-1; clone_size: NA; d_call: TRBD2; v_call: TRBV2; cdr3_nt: TGTGCCAGCAGTCGCCCGACTAGCGGGAGATCTGAGCAGTTCTTC; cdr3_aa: CASSRPTSGRSEQFF
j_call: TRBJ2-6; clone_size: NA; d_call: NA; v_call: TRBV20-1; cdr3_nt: TGCAGTGCAAGTATTTCCCCTGGGGCCAACGTCCTGACTTTC; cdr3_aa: CSASISPGANVLTF
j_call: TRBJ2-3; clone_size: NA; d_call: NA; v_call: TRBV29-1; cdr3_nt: TGCAGCGTTGAATTAGAGAGTACTAGCACAGATACGCAGTATTTT; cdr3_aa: CSVELESTSTDTQYF
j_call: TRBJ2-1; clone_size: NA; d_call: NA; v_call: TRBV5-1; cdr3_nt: TGCGCCAGCAGCTTGGGGTTTGGGTCCAATGAGCAGTTCTTC; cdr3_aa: CASSLGFGSNEQFF
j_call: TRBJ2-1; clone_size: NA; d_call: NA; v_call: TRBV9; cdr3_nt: TGTGCCAGCAGCGTAGCGGCCAGGGTCAATGAGCAGTTCTTC; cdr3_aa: CASSVAARVNEQFF
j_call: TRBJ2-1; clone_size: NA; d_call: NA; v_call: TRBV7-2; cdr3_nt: TGTGCCAGCAGCTTAGCGTGGGGAAGCTCCTACAATGAGCAGTTCTTC; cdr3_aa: CASSLAWGSSYNEQFF
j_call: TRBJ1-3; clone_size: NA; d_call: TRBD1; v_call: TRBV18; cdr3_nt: TGTGCCAGCTCACCTTCCAGGGGGCGCATAGTGCCTGGAAACACCATATATTTT; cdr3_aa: CASSPSRGRIVPGNTIYF
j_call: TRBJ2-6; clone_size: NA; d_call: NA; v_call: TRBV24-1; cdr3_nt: TGTGCCACCAGTGATTCCTCCAGCTCTGGGGCCAACGTCCTGACTTTC; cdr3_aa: CATSDSSSSGANVLTF
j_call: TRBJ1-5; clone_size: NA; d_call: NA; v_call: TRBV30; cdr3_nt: TGTGCCTGGAGAGACCACAGGGCCGGGCAGCCCCAGCATTTT; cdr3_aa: CAWRDHRAGQPQHF
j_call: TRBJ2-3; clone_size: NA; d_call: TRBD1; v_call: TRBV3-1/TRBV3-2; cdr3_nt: TGTGCCAGCAGCCAAAATGTCCCGGGACAGGGAGATACGCAGTATTTT; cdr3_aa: CASSQNVPGQGDTQYF
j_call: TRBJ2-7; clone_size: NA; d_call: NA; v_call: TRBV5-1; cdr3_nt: TGCGCCAGCAGCGGGAGACAAGGACGCTCCTACGAGCAGTACTTC; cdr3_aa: CASSGRQGRSYEQYF